Each of the 21 T cell receptor beta chains below was sequenced from the same sample in a study of blood T cell repertoires in COVID-19. Sequencing used immunoSEQ multiplex PCR; TCRdb keeps in-frame clones, though not all of them. The sample lists some 100,000 clones; roughly 80% were seen once. Input material: peripheral blood. All receptors come from a human donor in a cohort sampled during active COVID-19.

The V gene is TRBV3-1 (or the pseudogene TRBV3-2), the J gene TRBJ1-3; D perhaps matches TRBD1 (6 bases). The germline V gene encodes CDR1 LGHDT and CDR2 YNNKEL (reference sequence). This CDR3 spans 15 amino acids. V dropped 3 bases and J dropped 0 bases, with 9 bases sitting between them. The CDR3 DNA reads as TGTGCCAGCAGCCAGTCCAGGGGCTCTGGAAACACCATATATTTT. This gives the protein CASSQSRGSGNTIYF.

The chain carries TRBV5-1 and TRBJ2-1; TRBD2 is a possible D gene (6 bases). CDR3 length: 14 residues. CDR1 is SGHRS, CDR2 YFSETQ, per germline. Trimming removed 0 bases from V and 6 bases from J, with 10 bases in between. In DNA form, the CDR3 reads TGCGCCAGCAGCTTGGGACTAGAGGGCAATGAGCAGTTCTTC. Protein sequence: CASSLGLEGNEQFF. Filled out from reference TRBV5-1 and TRBJ2-1, the complete variable domain reads KAGVTQTPRYLIKTRGQQVTLSCSPISGHRSVSWYQQTPGQGLQFLFEYFSETQRNKGNFPGRFSGRQFSNSRSEMNVSTLELGDSALYLCASSLGLEGNEQFFGPGTRLTVL.

The J gene is TRBJ2-6, the V gene TRBV6-2 or TRBV6-3; 9 bases line up with TRBD1. The CDR3 sequence is 17 residues long. The J segment lost 3 bases and the V segment lost 5 bases, leaving 8 bases of the junction unmatched. CDR1 is MNHEY, CDR2 SVGEGT, per germline. The CDR3 is CASSPGQGFVGANVLTF. CDR3 coding DNA: TGTGCCAGCAGTCCGGGACAGGGCTTTGTTGGGGCCAACGTCCTGACTTTC.

This clone is a singleton in its sample. CDR3 region: CASSQAGQGGEKLFF. CDR3 coding DNA: TGTGCCAGCAGTCAAGCGGGACAGGGTGGGGAAAAACTGTTTTTT. The chain combines TRBV6-6 with TRBJ1-4; 9 nucleotides match TRBD1. The germline gives CDR1 MNHNY, CDR2 SVGAGI (reference sequence). The CDR3 spans 15 residues. V was pared by 5 bases and J by 8 bases, with 9 bases of the junction left unmatched.

The CDR3 loop is CASRIGGTGNTEAFF. CDR3 nucleotides: TGCGCCAGCAGAATCGGGGGGACGGGGAACACTGAAGCTTTCTTT. The genes are TRBV5-1 and TRBJ1-1, with a tentative D call TRBD1 (5 bases). With 5 bases removed from V and 1 base from J, the gap between germline ends came to 15 bases. This CDR3 region has 15 residues. In germline, CDR1 is SGHRS, CDR2 YFSETQ.

The chain recombines TRBV12-3 or TRBV12-4 with TRBJ1-1, with 9 bases that match TRBD1. Losses at the gene ends were 6 bases for V and 4 bases for J; bases not matched to a gene: 3. This CDR3 is built from 13 residues. The CDR3 sequence: CASSPDRGTEAFF. The CDR3 DNA reads as TGTGCCAGCAGCCCGGACAGGGGCACTGAAGCTTTCTTT.

V and J are TRBV5-1 and TRBJ2-1; 12 bases agree with TRBD1. The CDR3 extends over 15 amino acids. J was trimmed by 8 bases and V by 4 bases; bases with no gene match: 7. Looked up from germline, CDR1 is SGHRS and CDR2 is YFSETQ. CDR3 coding DNA: TGCGCCAGCAGCAAGAGTGGGACAGGGGGCGATGAGCAGTTCTTC. It encodes CASSKSGTGGDEQFF.

V is TRBV28 and J is TRBJ1-2; TRBD1 agrees at 7 bases. CDR1 is MDHEN and CDR2 is SYDVKM in the germline V gene. CDR3 size: 15 residues. V was pared by 4 bases and J by 8 bases, with 13 bases of the junction left unmatched. The chain's CDR3 is CASSSLGQARVGYTF. The CDR3 region has the DNA TGTGCCAGCAGTTCCCTCGGACAGGCAAGAGTGGGCTACACCTTC.

The table lists this clone with a few counts. The chain has TRBV2 and TRBJ2-2; 10 nucleotides agree with TRBD1. The CDR3 runs to 14 residues. Germline values: CDR1 SNHLY, CDR2 FYNNEI. With V trimmed by 6 bases and J by 5 bases, 3 bases remained unmatched. The DNA for the CDR3 is TGTGCCAGCAGGCGGACAGGGGGTACCGGGGAGCTGTTTTTT. Residues: CASRRTGGTGELFF.

The chain couples TRBV4-2 to TRBJ2-7; 12 bases match TRBD2. The CDR3 has 18 residues. V dropped 0 bases and J dropped 4; count of bases not matched to a gene: 10. Germline loops: CDR1 LGHNA, CDR2 YNFKEQ. CDR3 sequence: CASSQDLTRTSGTYEQYF. In DNA form, the CDR3 reads TGTGCCAGCAGCCAAGATTTAACAAGGACTAGCGGGACTTACGAGCAGTACTTC.

This clone is termed medium-sized. The V and J genes are TRBV7-8 and TRBJ2-5; TRBD2 agrees at 9 bases. This CDR3 comprises 15 residues. Germline lookup yields CDR1 SGHVS and CDR2 FQNEAQ. Trimming at V came to 4 bases and at J to 1 base, leaving 4 bases not matched to a gene. The CDR3 DNA follows: TGTGCCAGCAGCTCCCGACTAGCGGCCCAAGAGACCCAGTACTTC. Translating gives CASSSRLAAQETQYF.

The gene calls are TRBV11-2 and TRBJ1-1; D not resolved. The CDR3 spans 14 residues. Germline V gene lookup returns CDR1 SGHAT and CDR2 FQNNGV. V was trimmed by 5 bases and J by 7 bases, leaving 17 bases between them. This chain's CDR3 is CASSPTTGLGEAFF. Written as DNA, the CDR3 is TGTGCCAGCAGCCCAACCACCGGACTGGGTGAAGCTTTCTTT.

J is TRBJ1-1 and V is TRBV29-1; 9 positions agree with TRBD1. V shed 4 bases and J 1 base; nucleotides not matched to a gene: 4. From germline, CDR1 is SQVTM and CDR2 ANQGSEA. The length of the CDR3 is 14 residues. The CDR3 DNA is TGCAGCGTTGGGCCGGGACAGGGGAACACTGAAGCTTTCTTT. It translates to CSVGPGQGNTEAFF.

The V and J genes are TRBV5-4 and TRBJ1-1, with D perhaps matching TRBD1 (5 bases). V was clipped by 4 bases and J by 3 bases, with 13 bases between them. Germline CDR1 SGHNT, CDR2 YYREEE (reference sequence). The CDR3 consists of 14 residues. CDR3 region: CASSARVGDTEAFF. DNA of the CDR3: TGTGCCAGCAGCGCCAGGGTTGGGGACACTGAAGCTTTCTTT.

The rearrangement uses TRBV14 and TRBJ2-1; D is perhaps TRBD2 (6 bases). V was cut by 1 base and J by 9 bases, with 13 bases left in between. The germline V gene encodes CDR1 SGHDN and CDR2 FVKESK. The CDR3 totals 14 residues. The CDR3 loop is CASSQGLRRVEQFF. CDR3 sequence (DNA): TGTGCCAGCAGCCAAGGTCTAAGGAGGGTTGAGCAGTTCTTC.

The table lists this clone with a count of one. The rearrangement joins TRBV28 to TRBJ2-5; possible D gene TRBD1, 5 bases. The germline gives CDR1 MDHEN, CDR2 SYDVKM. This CDR3 is built from 14 residues. Trimming took off 5 bases at V and 2 bases at J, with 12 bases between the two ends. DNA of the CDR3: TGTGCCAGCAGTAAATATGGGGCTCAAGAGACCCAGTACTTC. As protein: CASSKYGAQETQYF.

This sequence joins TRBV6-5 and TRBJ2-1; 7 nucleotides align to TRBD1. With V trimmed by 6 bases and J by 4 bases, 6 bases remained unmatched. The CDR3 extends over 14 amino acids. Looked up from germline, CDR1 is MNHEY and CDR2 is SVGAGI. The CDR3 region is CASRDRSEYNEQFF. The DNA for the CDR3 is TGTGCCAGCAGGGACAGGTCGGAATACAATGAGCAGTTCTTC.

The chain combines TRBV7-2 with TRBJ2-5; no clear D gene. Germline V CDR1 and CDR2: SGHTA, FQGNSA. The length of the CDR3 is 13 residues. V was trimmed by 8 bases and J by 4 bases, leaving 14 bases between them. The CDR3: CASVGRVGETQYF. CDR3 coding DNA: TGTGCCAGCGTCGGTCGGGTGGGAGAGACCCAGTACTTC.

The chain is built from TRBV6-2 or TRBV6-3 and TRBJ1-1; D may be TRBD1 (5 bases). The CDR3 spans 15 residues. V dropped 4 bases and J dropped 6 bases, with 18 bases sitting between them. Germline-derived CDR1 and CDR2 are MNHEY and SVGEGT. The CDR3 sequence is CASSWSAGPGAEAFF. As DNA, the CDR3 is TGTGCCAGCAGTTGGTCCGCAGGGCCGGGCGCTGAAGCTTTCTTT.

In this sample, this clone turned up a few times. The chain uses TRBV7-8 and TRBJ1-2; TRBD1 matches at 9 bases. This CDR3 has 15 residues. Germline CDR1 and CDR2: SGHVS and FQNEAQ. The ends lost 1 base at V and 8 bases at J; junction bases unmatched: 8. The CDR3 is CASSLDGQGFGGYTF. In DNA, the CDR3 is TGTGCCAGCAGCTTAGACGGACAGGGGTTCGGCGGCTACACCTTC.

This clone was counted only a few times. The chain couples TRBV19 to TRBJ2-7, with D tentatively TRBD1 (6 bases). V was shortened by 4 bases and J by 2 bases, with 9 bases between the two germline ends. The CDR3 contains 13 residues. Germline V gives CDR1 LNHDA, CDR2 SQIVND (reference sequence). Written as DNA, the CDR3 is TGTGCCAGTAGTACGCAGGGGCCCTACGAGCAGTACTTC. Its protein product is CASSTQGPYEQYF.